The entry below describes one T cell receptor (beta chain). This clone was seen just once. Its target antigen remains unknown. No quality values exist for individual bases; no much larger clone is one base distant. Library preparation was by the immunoSEQ multiplex PCR assay. TCRdb stores this immuneACCESS table with in-frame sequences only. Part of the clones is absent; in the studies checked, under half of the shortfall reflects unresolved V genes, and no reason is known for the rest. A total of fewer than 100,000 clones appear in this sample, about 93% of them only once. Approximately 0.27% of the sample is held by the ten biggest clonotypes. The CDR3 runs 16 residues from the cysteine to the phenylalanine. Only the CDR3 portion is preserved as DNA: 48 bases, with reading frame beginning at the first base. Trimming leaves V shorter by 4 bases and J shorter by 2 bases, with the junction holding 9 bases beyond the gene matches. From the germline V gene, CDR1 is SGDLS and CDR2 is YYNGEE.

The sample is drawn from a study of technical replicates of blood from four donors (dated by TCRdb to the late 2010s). This chain is built from TRBV9 and TRBJ1-3; 7 central nucleotides agree with TRBD1. This clonotype was obtained from a human donor in good health. Input material: T cells isolated from PBMCs. The CDR3 region: CASSPRGDSAGNTIYF. Read as DNA, the sequence is TGTGCCAGCAGCCCGAGGGGGGACAGTGCTGGAAACACCATATATTTT.